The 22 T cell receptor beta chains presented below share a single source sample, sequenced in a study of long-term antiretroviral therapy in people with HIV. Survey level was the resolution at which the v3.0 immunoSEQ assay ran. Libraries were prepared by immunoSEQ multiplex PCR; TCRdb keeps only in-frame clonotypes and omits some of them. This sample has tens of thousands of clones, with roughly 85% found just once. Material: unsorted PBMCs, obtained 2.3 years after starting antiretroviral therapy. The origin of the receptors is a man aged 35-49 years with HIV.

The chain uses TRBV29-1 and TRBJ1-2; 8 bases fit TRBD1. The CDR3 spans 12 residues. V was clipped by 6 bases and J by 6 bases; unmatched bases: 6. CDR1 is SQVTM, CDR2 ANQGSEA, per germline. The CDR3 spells CSVDGQGHGYTF. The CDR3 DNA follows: TGCAGCGTCGACGGACAGGGCCATGGCTACACCTTC. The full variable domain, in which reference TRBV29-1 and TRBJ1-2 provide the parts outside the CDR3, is SAVISQKPSRDICQRGTSLTIQCQVDSQVTMMFWYRQQPGQSLTLIATANQGSEATYESGFVIDKFPISRPNLTFSTLTVSNMSPEDSSIYLCSVDGQGHGYTFGSGTRLTVV.

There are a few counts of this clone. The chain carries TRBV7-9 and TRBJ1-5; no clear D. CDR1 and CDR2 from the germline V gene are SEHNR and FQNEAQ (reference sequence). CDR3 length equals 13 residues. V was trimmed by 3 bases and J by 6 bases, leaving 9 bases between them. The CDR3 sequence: CASSFGSPQPQHF. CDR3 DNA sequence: TGTGCCAGCAGCTTCGGGAGTCCTCAGCCCCAGCATTTT. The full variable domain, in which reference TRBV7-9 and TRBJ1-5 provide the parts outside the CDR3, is DTGVSQNPRHKITKRGQNVTFRCDPISEHNRLYWYRQTLGQGPEFLTYFQNEAQLEKSRLLSDRFSAERPKGSFSTLEIQRTEQGDSAMYLCASSFGSPQPQHFGDGTRLSIL.

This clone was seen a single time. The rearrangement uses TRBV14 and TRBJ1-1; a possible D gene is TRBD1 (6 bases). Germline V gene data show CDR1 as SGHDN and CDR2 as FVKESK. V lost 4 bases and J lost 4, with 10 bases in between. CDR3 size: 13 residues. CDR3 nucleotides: TGTGCCAGCAGCCTTCTGACAGGCACTGAAGCTTTCTTT. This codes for CASSLLTGTEAFF. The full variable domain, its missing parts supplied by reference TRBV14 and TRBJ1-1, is EAGVTQFPSHSVIEKGQTVTLRCDPISGHDNLYWYRRVMGKEIKFLLHFVKESKQDESGMPNNRFLAERTGGTYSTLKVQPAELEDSGVYFCASSLLTGTEAFFGQGTRLTVV.

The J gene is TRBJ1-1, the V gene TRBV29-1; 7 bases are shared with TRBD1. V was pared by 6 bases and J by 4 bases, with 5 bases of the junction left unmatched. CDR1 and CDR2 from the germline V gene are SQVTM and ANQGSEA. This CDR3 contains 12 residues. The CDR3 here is CSVANRGTEAFF. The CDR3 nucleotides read TGCAGCGTCGCTAACAGGGGCACTGAAGCTTTCTTT.

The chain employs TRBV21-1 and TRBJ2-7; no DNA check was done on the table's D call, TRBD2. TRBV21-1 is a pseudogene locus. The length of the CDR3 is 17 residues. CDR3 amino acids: CASSKVPSPGYLAEQYF. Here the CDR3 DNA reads TGTGCCAGCAGCAAAGTACCTAGCCCGGGGTACCTCGCCGAGCAGTACTTC.

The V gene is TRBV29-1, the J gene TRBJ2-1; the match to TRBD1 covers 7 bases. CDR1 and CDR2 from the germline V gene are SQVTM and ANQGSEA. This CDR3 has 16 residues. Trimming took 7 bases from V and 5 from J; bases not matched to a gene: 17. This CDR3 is CSAVSWTGLEDNEQFF. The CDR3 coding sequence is TGCAGCGCCGTGAGTTGGACAGGTTTAGAGGACAATGAGCAGTTCTTC.

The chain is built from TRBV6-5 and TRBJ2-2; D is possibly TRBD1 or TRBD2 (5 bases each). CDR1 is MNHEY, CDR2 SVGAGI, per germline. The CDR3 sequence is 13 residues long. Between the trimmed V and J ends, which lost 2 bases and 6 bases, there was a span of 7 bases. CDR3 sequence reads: CASSYGGAGELFF. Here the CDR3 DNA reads TGTGCCAGCAGTTACGGGGGAGCCGGGGAGCTGTTTTTT.

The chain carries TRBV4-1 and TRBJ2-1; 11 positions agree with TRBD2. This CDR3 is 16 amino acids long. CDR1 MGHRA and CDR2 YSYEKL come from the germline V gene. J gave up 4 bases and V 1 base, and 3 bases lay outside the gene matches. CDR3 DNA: TGCGCCAGCAGCCAAGGGGGGACTAGCGGTTACAATGAGCAGTTCTTC. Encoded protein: CASSQGGTSGYNEQFF.

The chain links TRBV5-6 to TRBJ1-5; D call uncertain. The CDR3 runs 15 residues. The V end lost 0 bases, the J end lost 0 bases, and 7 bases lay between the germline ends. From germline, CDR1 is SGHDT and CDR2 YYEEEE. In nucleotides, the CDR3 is TGTGCCAGCAGCTTGGGAGGGAATAGCAATCAGCCCCAGCATTTT. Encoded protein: CASSLGGNSNQPQHF.

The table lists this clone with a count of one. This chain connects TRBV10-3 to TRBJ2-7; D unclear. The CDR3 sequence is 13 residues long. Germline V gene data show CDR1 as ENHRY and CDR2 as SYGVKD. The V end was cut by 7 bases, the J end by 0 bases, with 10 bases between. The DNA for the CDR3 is TGTGCCATCACTGGGCAGGACTCCTACGAGCAGTACTTC. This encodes CAITGQDSYEQYF.

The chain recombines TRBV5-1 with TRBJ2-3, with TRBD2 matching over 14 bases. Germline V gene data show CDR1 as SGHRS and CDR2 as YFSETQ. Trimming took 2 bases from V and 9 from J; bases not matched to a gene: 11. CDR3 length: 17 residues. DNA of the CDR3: TGCGCCAGCAGCTTACCGGGACTAGCGGGGGCCGGGGGCACGCAGTATTTT. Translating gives CASSLPGLAGAGGTQYF.

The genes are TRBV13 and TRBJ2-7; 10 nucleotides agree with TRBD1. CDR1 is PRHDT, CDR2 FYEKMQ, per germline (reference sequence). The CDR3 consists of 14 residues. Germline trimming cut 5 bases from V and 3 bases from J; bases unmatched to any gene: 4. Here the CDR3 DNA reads TGTGCCAGCAGCCCTGGACAGGGGGGCTACGAGCAGTACTTC. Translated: CASSPGQGGYEQYF.

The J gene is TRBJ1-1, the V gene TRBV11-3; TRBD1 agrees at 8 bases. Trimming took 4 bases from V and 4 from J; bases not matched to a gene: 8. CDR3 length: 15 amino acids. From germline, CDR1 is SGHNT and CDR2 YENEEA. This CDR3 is CASSSGQGATTEAFF. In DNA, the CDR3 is TGTGCCAGCAGCTCAGGACAGGGAGCGACCACTGAAGCTTTCTTT.

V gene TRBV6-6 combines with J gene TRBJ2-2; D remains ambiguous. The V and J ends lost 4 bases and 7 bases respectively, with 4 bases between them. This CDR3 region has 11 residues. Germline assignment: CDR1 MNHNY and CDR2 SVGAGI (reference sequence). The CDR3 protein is CASSWNGELFF. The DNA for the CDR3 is TGTGCCAGCAGTTGGAACGGGGAGCTGTTTTTT.

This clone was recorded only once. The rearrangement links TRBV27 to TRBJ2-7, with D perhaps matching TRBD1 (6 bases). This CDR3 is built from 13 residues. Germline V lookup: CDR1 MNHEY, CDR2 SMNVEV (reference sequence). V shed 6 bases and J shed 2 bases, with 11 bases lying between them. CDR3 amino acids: CASRPGQTYEQYF. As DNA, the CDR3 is TGTGCCAGCAGACCCGGACAGACCTACGAGCAGTACTTC.

This chain's CDR3 is CASSLPGRYGYTF. The CDR3 bases are TGTGCCAGCAGCCTCCCGGGGCGATATGGCTACACCTTC. The chain carries TRBV9 and TRBJ1-2; tentative D call: TRBD1 (5 bases). Germline-derived CDR1 and CDR2 are SGDLS and YYNGEE. The V end lost 4 bases, the J end lost 5 bases, and 12 bases lay between the germline ends. This CDR3 is built from 13 residues.

The CDR3 here is CASSEALPGTGLYEQYF. CDR3 bases: TGTGCCAGCAGTGAAGCGCTTCCGGGAACAGGGCTCTACGAGCAGTACTTC. This rearrangement joins TRBV2 to TRBJ2-7; a possible D gene is TRBD1 (6 bases). V gave up 0 bases and J gave up 3 bases, with 18 bases separating them. The length of the CDR3 is 17 residues. Germline lookup yields CDR1 SNHLY and CDR2 FYNNEI.

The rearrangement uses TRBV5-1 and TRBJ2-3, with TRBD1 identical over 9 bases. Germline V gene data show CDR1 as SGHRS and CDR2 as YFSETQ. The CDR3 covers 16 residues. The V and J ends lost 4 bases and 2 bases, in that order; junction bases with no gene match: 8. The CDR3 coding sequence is TGCGCCAGCAGCCCCCCCGGGACAGGGAACACAGATACGCAGTATTTT. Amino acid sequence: CASSPPGTGNTDTQYF.

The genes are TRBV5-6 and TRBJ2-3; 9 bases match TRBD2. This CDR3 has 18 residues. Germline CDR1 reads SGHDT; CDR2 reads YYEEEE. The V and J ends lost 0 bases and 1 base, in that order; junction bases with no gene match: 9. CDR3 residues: CASSLGAGGPGGTDTQYF. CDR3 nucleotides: TGTGCCAGCAGCTTGGGGGCGGGAGGGCCGGGCGGCACAGATACGCAGTATTTT.

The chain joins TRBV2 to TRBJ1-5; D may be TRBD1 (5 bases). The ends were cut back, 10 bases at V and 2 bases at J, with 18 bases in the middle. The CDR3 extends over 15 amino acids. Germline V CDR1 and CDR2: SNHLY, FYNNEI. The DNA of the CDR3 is TGTGCCACCAAAGGGGACTCGGCGGGCAATCAGCCCCAGCATTTT. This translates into CATKGDSAGNQPQHF.

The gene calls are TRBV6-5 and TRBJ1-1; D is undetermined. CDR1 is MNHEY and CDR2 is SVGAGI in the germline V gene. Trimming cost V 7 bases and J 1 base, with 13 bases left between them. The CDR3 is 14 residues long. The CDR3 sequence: CASIHAAGNTEAFF. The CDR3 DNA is TGTGCCAGCATCCACGCGGCAGGGAACACTGAAGCTTTCTTT.

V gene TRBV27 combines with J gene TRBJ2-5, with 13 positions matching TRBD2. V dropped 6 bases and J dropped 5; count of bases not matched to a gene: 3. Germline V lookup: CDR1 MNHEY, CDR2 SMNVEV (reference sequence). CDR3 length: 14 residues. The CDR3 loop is CASRLAGGIETQYF. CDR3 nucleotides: TGTGCCAGCAGACTAGCGGGAGGGATCGAGACCCAGTACTTC.